This T cell receptor (beta chain) was sequenced in a study of blood T cell repertoires in COVID-19. On the study more broadly: Sites across the United States, Italy and Spain contributed samples from acute and convalescent COVID-19. T cells, B-cell-depleted T cells, or PBMCs supplied cDNA or gDNA.

In the original analysis: For nucleated cells, counts were estimated from reference gene primer amplification. The assay was immunoSEQ multiplex PCR, and TCRdb's table has in-frame clones only and misses some. V and J calls and clone size follow that table, whereas D and trimming were derived from the DNA. The table has over 110,000 clones, approximately 88% seen once. There are 14 residues in the CDR3. V was cut by 6 bases and J by 4 bases, with 15 bases left in between. Germline CDR1 and CDR2: MNHEY and SVGAGI. Sequencing was carried out using peripheral blood. This chain links TRBV6-5 with TRBJ1-2; D possibly corresponds to TRBD1 (5 bases). This receptor was obtained from a woman aged 45-60 years with acute or convalescent COVID-19. The CDR3 region has the DNA TGTGCCAGCAGATCCCCTCGGGGGGGCTATGGCTACACCTTC. Translating it yields CASRSPRGGYGYTF.